Listed below are T cell receptor beta chains from one sample, sequenced in a study of monozygotic twins with inflammatory bowel disease. TCRdb re-called the 5' RACE reads and gives one entry per CDR3 protein, without DNA. This repertoire comprises approximately 400,000 distinct CDR3 sequences; its ten largest clones make up 2% to 2.5%. The sequenced sample consisted of blood. The receptors originated from a human donor with ulcerative colitis or Crohn's disease, or a healthy co-twin of an affected twin (not recorded which). CDR3s include the opening cysteine and the closing phenylalanine or tryptophan.

v_gene	j_gene	CDR3aa
TRBV3-1	TRBJ2-1	CASSPTSYNEQFF
TRBV10-3	TRBJ1-2	CAISLGGGKVGVNYGYTF
TRBV27	TRBJ2-1	CASSLGQGRNNEQFF
TRBV12-3/TRBV12-4	TRBJ1-4	CASSLPGFGEKLFF
TRBV20-1	TRBJ2-1	CSAREGGTYNEQFF
TRBV29-1	TRBJ1-1	CSVVSPGEAFF
TRBV29-1	TRBJ2-3	CSAYSTDTQYF
TRBV18	TRBJ2-1	CASSPVAMSDNEQFF
TRBV2	TRBJ2-1	CASVPDRALVQFF
TRBV7-8	TRBJ1-2	CASRTGTDLYGYTF
TRBV7-9	TRBJ1-3	CASSLVGASGNTIYF
TRBV11-2	TRBJ2-1	CASSLLTSGRTGANEQFF
TRBV5-1	TRBJ2-7	CASSLVASGHYEQYF
TRBV4-2	TRBJ2-7	CASSQALGTGFEQYF
TRBV18	TRBJ2-6	CASSPPSVPLSGANVLTF
TRBV12-3/TRBV12-4	TRBJ2-2	CASSPLGGGRVGGELFF
TRBV12-3/TRBV12-4	TRBJ1-1	CASSSLTGSTEAFF
TRBV10-3	TRBJ2-3	CATGAREGRLTDTQYF
TRBV5-1	TRBJ2-3	CASSLGHTTDTQYF
TRBV29-1	TRBJ2-5	CSVPTLDRLQETQYF
TRBV7-6	TRBJ1-1	CASSARQWGTEAFF
TRBV19	TRBJ1-2	CASSMHRGQGYTF
TRBV10-3	TRBJ2-7	CAIRTGGSYEQYF
TRBV19	TRBJ2-3	CASSKFGTGTDTQYF
TRBV3-1	TRBJ1-2	CASSHLQGYTF
TRBV7-9	TRBJ1-6	CASSLARADSPLHF
TRBV7-3	TRBJ2-7	CASSWNGAGGSYEQYF
TRBV28	TRBJ2-2	CASSWRNAGELFF
TRBV5-1	TRBJ2-3	CASSLGLAGHGADTQYF
TRBV3-1	TRBJ2-7	CASSPGTSGYEQYF
TRBV7-2	TRBJ1-3	CASSLGGGAGNTIYF
TRBV20-1	TRBJ2-7	CSAETASGASYEQYF
TRBV6-5	TRBJ1-1	CATRGLTEAFF
TRBV6-1	TRBJ1-2	CASSPLTGNYGYTF
TRBV11-1	TRBJ1-1	CASSRPGTGVTEAFF
TRBV7-2	TRBJ2-7	CASSLQTSRYEQYF
TRBV6-1	TRBJ2-3	CASSETGGGTDTQYF
TRBV7-8	TRBJ2-1	CASSQRDFPAYNEQFF
TRBV6-1	TRBJ2-3	CASRPSSGGGTDTQYF
TRBV5-1	TRBJ1-2	CASSSTPLTGVDGYTF
TRBV7-2	TRBJ2-3	CASSLALVQGSQDTQYF
TRBV20-1	TRBJ1-5	CSAREDGNQPQHF
TRBV2	TRBJ2-2	CASSGYPGLFF
TRBV5-1	TRBJ1-1	CASSVKYRGTEAFF